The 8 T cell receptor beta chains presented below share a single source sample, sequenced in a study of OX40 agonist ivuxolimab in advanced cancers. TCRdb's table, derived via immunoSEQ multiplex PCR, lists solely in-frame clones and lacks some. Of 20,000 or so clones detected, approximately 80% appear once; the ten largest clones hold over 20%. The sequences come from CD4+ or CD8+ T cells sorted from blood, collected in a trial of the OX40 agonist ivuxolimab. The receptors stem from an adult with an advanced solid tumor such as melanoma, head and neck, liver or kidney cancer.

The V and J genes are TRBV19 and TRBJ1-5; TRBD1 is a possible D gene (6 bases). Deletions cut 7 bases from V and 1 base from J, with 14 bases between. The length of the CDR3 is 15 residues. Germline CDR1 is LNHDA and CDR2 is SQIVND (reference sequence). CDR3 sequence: CASNLQGASNQPQHF. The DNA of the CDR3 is TGTGCCAGTAACTTACAGGGTGCAAGCAATCAGCCCCAGCATTTT.

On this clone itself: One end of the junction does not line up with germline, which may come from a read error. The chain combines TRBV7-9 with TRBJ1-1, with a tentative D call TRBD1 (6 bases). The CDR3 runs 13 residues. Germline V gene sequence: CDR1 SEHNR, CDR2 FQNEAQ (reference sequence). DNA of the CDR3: TGTGCCAGCAGCTTACAGGGGCCCACTGGAGCTTTCTTT. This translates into CASSLQGPTGAFF.

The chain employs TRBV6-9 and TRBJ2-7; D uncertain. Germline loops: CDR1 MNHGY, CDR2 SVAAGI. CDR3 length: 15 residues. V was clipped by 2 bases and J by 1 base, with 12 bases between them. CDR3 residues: CASSYKVDCSYEQYF. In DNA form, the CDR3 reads TGTGCCAGCAGTTATAAGGTAGATTGTTCCTACGAGCAGTACTTC.

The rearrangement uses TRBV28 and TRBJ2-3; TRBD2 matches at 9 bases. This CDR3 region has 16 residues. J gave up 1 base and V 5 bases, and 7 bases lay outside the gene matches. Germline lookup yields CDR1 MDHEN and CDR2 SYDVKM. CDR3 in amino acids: CASSGGTSPRTDTQYF. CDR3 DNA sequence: TGTGCCAGCAGTGGGGGGACTAGCCCTCGCACAGATACGCAGTATTTT.

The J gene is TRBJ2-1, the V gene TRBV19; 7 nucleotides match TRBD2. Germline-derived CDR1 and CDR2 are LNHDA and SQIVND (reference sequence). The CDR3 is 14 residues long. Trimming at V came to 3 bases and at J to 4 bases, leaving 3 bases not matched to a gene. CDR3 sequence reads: CASSIRGGYNEQFF. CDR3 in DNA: TGTGCCAGTAGTATTCGCGGGGGATACAATGAGCAGTTCTTC.

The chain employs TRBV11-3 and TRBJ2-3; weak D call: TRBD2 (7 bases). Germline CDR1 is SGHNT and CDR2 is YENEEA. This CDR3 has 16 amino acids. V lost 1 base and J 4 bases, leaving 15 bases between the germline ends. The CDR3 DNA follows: TGTGCCAGCAGCTTAGGTGGGGGGGGCGCTTCAGATACGCAGTATTTT. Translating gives CASSLGGGGASDTQYF.

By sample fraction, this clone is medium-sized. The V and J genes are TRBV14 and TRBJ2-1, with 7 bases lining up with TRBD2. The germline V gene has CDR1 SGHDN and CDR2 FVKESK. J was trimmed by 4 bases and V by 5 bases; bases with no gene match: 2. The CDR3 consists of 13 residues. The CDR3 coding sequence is TGTGCCAGCAGCACTAGCGCGTACAATGAGCAGTTCTTC. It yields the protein CASSTSAYNEQFF.

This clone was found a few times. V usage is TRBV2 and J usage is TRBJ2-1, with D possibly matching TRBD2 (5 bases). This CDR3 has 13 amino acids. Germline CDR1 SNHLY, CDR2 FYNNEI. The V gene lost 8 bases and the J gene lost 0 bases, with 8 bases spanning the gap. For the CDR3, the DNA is TGTGCCAGCCCGGGGATCTCCTACAATGAGCAGTTCTTC. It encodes CASPGISYNEQFF.